This is a list of T cell receptor beta chains from one sample in a study of regulatory T cells in long-lasting Graves disease. TCRdb used MiXCR to reprocess the multiplex PCR reads, holding one entry per CDR3 protein. Of approximately 290,000 distinct CDR3 sequences in the sample, roughly a fifth were seen once. The starting material was peripheral blood mononuclear cells (PBMCs), obtained when the disease was refractory, from a patient treated with antithyroid drugs. All receptors come from a female donor with Graves disease. Both conserved end residues are part of each CDR3. Each record gives: D gene, clone size, J gene, V gene, CDR3 protein, CDR3 DNA. The D gene is left open where the match is weak. Size values are once, few and many counts, or a class for expanded clones, and some rows have none.

D gene: .; clone size: .; J gene: TRBJ2-5; V gene: TRBV10-3; CDR3 protein: CAISRQERETQYF; CDR3 DNA: TGTGCCATCAGCCGACAGGAAAGGGAGACCCAGTACTTC
D gene: .; clone size: many; J gene: TRBJ2-5; V gene: TRBV7-9; CDR3 protein: CASSFRISEWLETQYF; CDR3 DNA: TGTGCCAGCAGCTTCCGGATTTCGGAATGGCTCGAGACCCAGTACTTC
D gene: .; clone size: many; J gene: TRBJ1-5; V gene: TRBV18; CDR3 protein: CASSPGRDQPQHF; CDR3 DNA: TGTGCCAGCAGCCCGGGTCGGGATCAGCCCCAGCATTTT
D gene: .; clone size: many; J gene: TRBJ2-6; V gene: TRBV13; CDR3 protein: CASSEQGWGSGANVLTF; CDR3 DNA: TGTGCCAGCAGCGAACAGGGATGGGGCTCTGGGGCCAACGTCCTGACTTTC
D gene: TRBD2; clone size: .; J gene: TRBJ2-3; V gene: TRBV6-1; CDR3 protein: CASSVANRGGTDTQYF; CDR3 DNA: TGTGCCAGCAGTGTGGCGAATCGGGGGGGCACAGATACGCAGTATTTT
D gene: .; clone size: few; J gene: TRBJ2-2; V gene: TRBV3-1; CDR3 protein: CASSQGWPGELFF; CDR3 DNA: TGTGCCAGCAGCCAAGGGTGGCCCGGGGAGCTGTTTTTT
D gene: TRBD2; clone size: many; J gene: TRBJ2-7; V gene: TRBV11-2; CDR3 protein: CASSLDVMAGAYEQYF; CDR3 DNA: TGTGCCAGCAGCTTAGACGTGATGGCGGGAGCGTACGAGCAGTACTTC
D gene: TRBD1; clone size: many; J gene: TRBJ1-4; V gene: TRBV12-3/TRBV12-4; CDR3 protein: CASSPGQGTNEKLFF; CDR3 DNA: TGTGCCAGCAGCCCGGGACAGGGGACTAATGAAAAACTGTTTTTT
D gene: .; clone size: many; J gene: TRBJ1-1; V gene: TRBV20-1; CDR3 protein: CSAYLQATNTEAFF; CDR3 DNA: TGCAGTGCTTACCTTCAAGCTACGAACACTGAAGCTTTCTTT
D gene: .; clone size: .; J gene: TRBJ1-3; V gene: TRBV30; CDR3 protein: CAWTQQGRPGNTIYF; CDR3 DNA: TGTGCCTGGACCCAGCAGGGGCGACCCGGAAACACCATATATTTT
D gene: TRBD1; clone size: many; J gene: TRBJ1-1; V gene: TRBV19; CDR3 protein: CASSTMDRAEMNTEAFF; CDR3 DNA: TGTGCCAGTAGTACGATGGACAGGGCGGAAATGAACACTGAAGCTTTCTTT
D gene: .; clone size: few; J gene: TRBJ2-5; V gene: TRBV7-2; CDR3 protein: CASSPGVGTQYF; CDR3 DNA: TGTGCCAGCAGCCCCGGGGTGGGGACCCAGTACTTC
D gene: .; clone size: many; J gene: TRBJ2-4; V gene: TRBV5-1; CDR3 protein: CASSLESGPIQYF; CDR3 DNA: TGCGCCAGCAGCTTGGAGTCAGGGCCCATTCAGTACTTC
D gene: .; clone size: .; J gene: TRBJ2-7; V gene: TRBV11-2; CDR3 protein: CASSLTYEQHF; CDR3 DNA: TGTGCCAGCAGCCTTACCTACGAGCAGCACTTC
D gene: .; clone size: many; J gene: TRBJ1-2; V gene: TRBV30; CDR3 protein: CAWSTRTGLTGGYTF; CDR3 DNA: TGTGCCTGGAGTACGCGAACGGGACTCACGGGAGGCTACACCTTC
D gene: .; clone size: many; J gene: TRBJ1-1; V gene: TRBV2; CDR3 protein: CASSEVGPNTEAFF; CDR3 DNA: TGTGCCAGCAGTGAAGTCGGGCCGAACACTGAAGCTTTCTTT
D gene: .; clone size: many; J gene: TRBJ1-2; V gene: TRBV7-2; CDR3 protein: CASSLAVLDYGYTF; CDR3 DNA: TGTGCCAGCAGCTTAGCGGTGTTAGATTATGGCTACACCTTC
D gene: TRBD2; clone size: many; J gene: TRBJ2-7; V gene: TRBV11-2; CDR3 protein: CASSLRGLAGVSYEQYF; CDR3 DNA: TGTGCCAGCAGCTTAAGAGGGCTAGCGGGCGTCTCCTACGAGCAGTACTTC
D gene: .; clone size: few; J gene: TRBJ1-2; V gene: TRBV30; CDR3 protein: CAWSLPVDGYTF; CDR3 DNA: TGTGCCTGGAGCCTCCCGGTAGATGGCTACACCTTC
D gene: .; clone size: many; J gene: TRBJ2-7; V gene: TRBV12-3/TRBV12-4; CDR3 protein: CASKESGAYEQYF; CDR3 DNA: TGTGCCAGCAAAGAGTCAGGAGCCTACGAGCAGTACTTC
D gene: TRBD2; clone size: .; J gene: TRBJ2-5; V gene: TRBV7-8; CDR3 protein: CASSSRDGTSEETQYF; CDR3 DNA: TGTGCCAGCAGCTCGAGAGACGGGACTAGCGAAGAGACCCAGTACTTC
D gene: .; clone size: many; J gene: TRBJ2-6; V gene: TRBV28; CDR3 protein: CASTLSSGANVLTF; CDR3 DNA: TGTGCCAGCACCTTAAGCTCTGGGGCCAACGTCCTGACTTTC
D gene: .; clone size: .; J gene: TRBJ1-3; V gene: TRBV4-1; CDR3 protein: CASSQGRTGGNTIYF; CDR3 DNA: TGCGCCAGCAGCCAAGGAAGGACTGGGGGAAACACCATATATTTT
D gene: .; clone size: .; J gene: TRBJ2-1; V gene: TRBV11-2; CDR3 protein: CASSLPQREQFF; CDR3 DNA: TGTGCCAGCAGCTTACCCCAGCGAGAGCAGTTCTTC
D gene: .; clone size: .; J gene: TRBJ2-2; V gene: TRBV7-2; CDR3 protein: CASSLGDSGYTGELFF; CDR3 DNA: TGTGCCAGCAGCTTAGGGGACTCCGGGTACACCGGGGAGCTGTTTTTT
D gene: .; clone size: .; J gene: TRBJ2-1; V gene: TRBV7-2; CDR3 protein: CASSLTEINEQFF; CDR3 DNA: TGTGCCAGCAGTTTAACAGAAATAAATGAGCAGTTCTTC
D gene: .; clone size: .; J gene: TRBJ1-6; V gene: TRBV7-2; CDR3 protein: CASSLGFRHSPLHF; CDR3 DNA: TGTGCCAGCAGCTTAGGATTCCGGCATTCACCCCTCCACTTT
D gene: TRBD1; clone size: many; J gene: TRBJ2-5; V gene: TRBV20-1; CDR3 protein: CSATSRKDRVGETQYF; CDR3 DNA: TGCAGTGCTACCAGCAGAAAGGACAGGGTGGGTGAGACCCAGTACTTC
D gene: .; clone size: few; J gene: TRBJ1-1; V gene: TRBV10-3; CDR3 protein: CAISIGGNTEAFF; CDR3 DNA: TGTGCCATCAGCATCGGAGGAAACACTGAAGCTTTCTTT
D gene: .; clone size: few; J gene: TRBJ1-1; V gene: TRBV18; CDR3 protein: CASSPLGQGKVNTEAFF; CDR3 DNA: TGTGCCAGCTCACCATTGGGGCAGGGGAAGGTGAACACTGAAGCTTTCTTT
D gene: TRBD1; clone size: .; J gene: TRBJ1-1; V gene: TRBV27; CDR3 protein: CASSRDRRNTEAFF; CDR3 DNA: TGTGCCAGCTCCCGGGACAGGCGGAACACTGAAGCTTTCTTT
D gene: .; clone size: few; J gene: TRBJ2-7; V gene: TRBV7-2; CDR3 protein: CASSPERSYEQYF; CDR3 DNA: TGTGCCAGCAGCCCAGAGAGGTCCTACGAGCAGTACTTC
D gene: .; clone size: .; J gene: TRBJ2-5; V gene: TRBV29-1; CDR3 protein: CSVAPYQGTSGETQYF; CDR3 DNA: TGCAGCGTTGCCCCCTATCAGGGCACCTCAGGGGAGACCCAGTACTTC
D gene: .; clone size: many; J gene: TRBJ1-1; V gene: TRBV30; CDR3 protein: CAWSRNTEAFF; CDR3 DNA: TGTGCCTGGAGCCGGAACACTGAAGCTTTCTTT
D gene: TRBD2; clone size: .; J gene: TRBJ2-1; V gene: TRBV7-3; CDR3 protein: CASSLRLGGSEQFF; CDR3 DNA: TGTGCCAGCAGCTTACGTCTGGGCGGGAGCGAGCAGTTCTTC
D gene: .; clone size: .; J gene: TRBJ1-1; V gene: TRBV10-3; CDR3 protein: CAIRAGWGTEAFF; CDR3 DNA: TGTGCCATCCGAGCGGGTTGGGGAACTGAAGCTTTCTTT
D gene: .; clone size: .; J gene: TRBJ2-7; V gene: TRBV27; CDR3 protein: CASRGVKWADSYEQYF; CDR3 DNA: TGTGCCAGCAGGGGGGTGAAGTGGGCTGACTCCTACGAGCAGTACTTC
D gene: TRBD2; clone size: few; J gene: TRBJ2-7; V gene: TRBV20-1; CDR3 protein: CSAKRPSGLGEQYF; CDR3 DNA: TGCAGTGCTAAGAGGCCTAGCGGCCTTGGGGAGCAGTACTTC
D gene: .; clone size: many; J gene: TRBJ2-7; V gene: TRBV3-1; CDR3 protein: CASSRRTGTYEQYF; CDR3 DNA: TGTGCCAGCAGCCGACGGACTGGAACCTACGAGCAGTACTTC
D gene: .; clone size: few; J gene: TRBJ1-1; V gene: TRBV27; CDR3 protein: CASSLLGVGTEAFF; CDR3 DNA: TGTGCCAGCAGTTTGTTAGGGGTCGGCACTGAAGCTTTCTTT
D gene: TRBD2; clone size: few; J gene: TRBJ2-1; V gene: TRBV29-1; CDR3 protein: CSALKLAAHNEQFF; CDR3 DNA: TGCAGCGCCCTTAAACTAGCGGCGCACAATGAGCAGTTCTTC